This entry lists 22 T cell receptor beta chains sequenced from one sample in a study of radiation and T cells in renal cell carcinoma. Time point denoted: baseline pretreatment blood. Regarding treatment: 15 Gy SBRT to primary tumor, nephrectomy 4 weeks later. Sequencing was performed with immunoSEQ multiplex PCR; in TCRdb, only in-frame clones are kept and a portion is missing. The sample lists about 150,000 clones, about 88% occurring once. The material was blood, obtained from a patient whose treatment included radiotherapy and nephrectomy. These receptors all come from a woman aged 45-59 years with renal cell carcinoma.

The chain links TRBV19 to TRBJ1-2; D remains ambiguous. Germline V gene lookup returns CDR1 LNHDA and CDR2 SQIVND (reference sequence). CDR3 length: 13 amino acids. V shed 7 bases and J shed 2 bases, with 11 bases lying between them. Here the CDR3 reads CASNGGQNYGYTF. The DNA of the CDR3 is TGTGCCAGTAACGGAGGGCAGAACTATGGCTACACCTTC.

This clone appeared a single time. In nucleotides, the CDR3 is TGTGCCATCACCGGGGGCGCGAGGGAGACCCAGTACTTC. It translates to CAITGGARETQYF. The rearrangement joins TRBV19 to TRBJ2-5; D tentatively fits TRBD1 or TRBD2 (6 bases each). Trimming shortened V by 10 bases and J by 5 bases, and 17 bases separated the two germline ends. This CDR3 contains 13 residues. Germline V gene data show CDR1 as LNHDA and CDR2 as SQIVND (reference sequence).

The table lists this clone with a count of one. The chain combines TRBV7-6 with TRBJ1-3; D is ambiguous. The CDR3 loop spans 15 amino acids. V lost 5 bases, J lost 0 bases, and 11 bases lay in between. CDR1 is SGHVS, CDR2 FNYEAQ, per germline. The CDR3 region is CASSVFRGSGNTIYF. CDR3 nucleotide sequence: TGTGCCAGCAGCGTCTTCCGGGGCTCTGGAAACACCATATATTTT.

The rearrangement links TRBV7-2 to TRBJ1-4; maybe TRBD1 (5 bases). The V end lost 1 base, the J end lost 2 bases, and 8 bases lay between the germline ends. The CDR3 totals 15 residues. Germline CDR1 reads SGHTA; CDR2 reads FQGNSA. CDR3 DNA sequence: TGTGCCAGCAGCTTAGACGGGGCCACTAATGAAAAACTGTTTTTT. The encoded protein is CASSLDGATNEKLFF.

This clone was observed a single time. The chain combines TRBV7-2 with TRBJ2-5; perhaps TRBD2 as D (6 bases). CDR3 length equals 16 residues. Germline CDR1 SGHTA, CDR2 FQGNSA. V was trimmed by 0 bases and J by 5 bases, leaving 16 bases between them. The CDR3 nucleotides read TGTGCCAGCAGCTTAGCCTCGTTGGGACTGGGGGAGACCCAGTACTTC. Translated, it gives CASSLASLGLGETQYF.

The rearrangement joins TRBV4-3 to TRBJ1-6; D gene uncertain. This CDR3 has 16 amino acids. Looked up from germline, CDR1 is LGHNA and CDR2 is YSLEER. V lost 0 bases to trimming and J lost 8 bases, with 14 bases between them. CDR3 coding DNA: TGCGCCAGCAGCCAAGATGCCGTAATCCGGGATTCACCCCTCCACTTT. As protein: CASSQDAVIRDSPLHF.

The genes are TRBV29-1 and TRBJ1-4; D is unclear. V was pared by 2 bases and J by 0 bases, with 10 bases between. The CDR3 covers 15 residues. From germline, CDR1 is SQVTM and CDR2 ANQGSEA. CDR3 sequence: CSVEPVRATNEKLFF. CDR3 coding DNA: TGCAGCGTTGAACCAGTTCGTGCAACTAATGAAAAACTGTTTTTT.

The chain links TRBV19 to TRBJ2-6; D is possibly TRBD1 (5 bases). Germline V gives CDR1 LNHDA, CDR2 SQIVND (reference sequence). Deletions cut 6 bases from V and 0 bases from J, with 12 bases between. CDR3 length: 16 residues. For the CDR3, the DNA is TGTGCCAGTAGAGGGGTATTCTACTCTGGGGCCAACGTCCTGACTTTC. Translated, it gives CASRGVFYSGANVLTF.

This rearrangement joins TRBV5-6 to TRBJ1-4, with 8 bases matching TRBD1. Germline assignment: CDR1 SGHDT and CDR2 YYEEEE. V shed 4 bases, J shed 8 bases, and the junction held 10 bases outside the gene matches. The CDR3 extends over 15 amino acids. The CDR3 loop reads CASSDRGYVNEKLFF. In DNA form, the CDR3 reads TGTGCCAGCAGCGACAGGGGATATGTGAACGAAAAACTGTTTTTT.

This chain links TRBV7-9 with TRBJ2-5, with D perhaps TRBD1 (6 bases). V was pared by 3 bases and J by 5 bases, with 13 bases between. This CDR3 has 14 residues. Germline CDR1 is SEHNR and CDR2 is FQNEAQ (reference sequence). Written as DNA, the CDR3 is TGTGCCAGCAGCTTGTATGGGGGCGAGGAGACCCAGTACTTC. Translation: CASSLYGGEETQYF.

The J gene is TRBJ1-5, the V gene TRBV6-1, with 7 nucleotides matching TRBD1. Germline loops: CDR1 MNHNS, CDR2 SASEGT. The CDR3 totals 13 residues. J gave up 4 bases and V 3 bases, and 0 bases lay outside the gene matches. The CDR3 sequence: CASSETGNQPQHF. The CDR3 DNA reads as TGTGCCAGCAGTGAGACAGGGAATCAGCCCCAGCATTTT.

The chain employs TRBV7-3 and TRBJ2-4; 7 positions match TRBD1. The CDR3 runs 16 residues. Germline CDR1 and CDR2: SGHTA and FQGTGA. Germline trimming cut 1 base from V and 5 bases from J; bases unmatched to any gene: 8. CDR3: CASSLIAGGKENIQYF. The CDR3 DNA reads as TGTGCCAGCAGCTTAATAGCAGGGGGTAAAGAAAACATTCAGTACTTC.

The rearrangement joins TRBV7-9 to TRBJ1-2; 12 positions match TRBD1. V lost 0 bases to trimming and J lost 6 bases; unmatched junction nucleotides: 2. The germline CDR1 and CDR2 sequences are SEHNR and FQNEAQ (reference sequence). The CDR3 is 15 residues long. CDR3 coding DNA: TGTGCCAGCAGCTTAGCGGGGACAGGGGGCCATGGCTACACCTTC. Translated, it gives CASSLAGTGGHGYTF.

The V call is TRBV18, the J call TRBJ1-4; 7 bases are shared with TRBD1. The CDR3 loop spans 14 amino acids. After removal of 3 bases from V and 7 bases from J, the junction contained 5 bases not matched to a gene. Germline assignment: CDR1 KGHSH and CDR2 LQKENI. The CDR3 is CASSPAGQIEKLFF. CDR3 in DNA: TGTGCCAGCTCACCGGCGGGACAGATTGAAAAACTGTTTTTT.

The rearrangement links TRBV9 to TRBJ1-1, with no clear D. Germline V gene sequence: CDR1 SGDLS, CDR2 YYNGEE. The CDR3 extends over 13 amino acids. The V and J ends lost 2 bases and 1 base respectively, with 6 bases between them. CDR3 DNA sequence: TGTGCCAGCAGCGTCGGGAGGAACACTGAAGCTTTCTTT. Protein: CASSVGRNTEAFF. Using reference TRBV9 and TRBJ1-1 for the parts outside the CDR3, the full variable domain is DSGVTQTPKHLITATGQRVTLRCSPRSGDLSVYWYQQSLDQGLQFLIQYYNGEERAKGNILERFSAQQFPDLHSELNLSSLELGDSALYFCASSVGRNTEAFFGQGTRLTVV.

The J gene is TRBJ2-1, the V gene TRBV7-9; 10 bases match TRBD2. The CDR3 spans 17 residues. Germline V gene sequence: CDR1 SEHNR, CDR2 FQNEAQ (reference sequence). With V trimmed by 7 bases and J by 6 bases, 15 bases remained unmatched. The CDR3 DNA reads TGTGCCAGCATCCAGCGGCTAGCGGGGGCTGGGTTCAATGAGCAGTTCTTC. Protein product: CASIQRLAGAGFNEQFF.

On this clone: Other DNA sequences from this sample encode an identical CDR3 as well. V usage is TRBV19 and J usage is TRBJ2-5, with a possible D match to TRBD1 (7 bases). The CDR3 runs 14 residues. Between the trimmed V and J ends, which lost 5 bases and 5 bases, there was a span of 15 bases. Germline CDR1 reads LNHDA; CDR2 reads SQIVND (reference sequence). CDR3 region: CASSLQGRSETQYF. The CDR3 nucleotides are TGTGCCAGTAGTTTACAGGGGAGGTCGGAGACCCAGTACTTC.

The rearrangement joins TRBV7-3 to TRBJ2-6; 8 bases align to TRBD2. The ends lost 2 bases at V and 1 base at J; junction bases unmatched: 4. Germline CDR1 reads SGHTA; CDR2 reads FQGTGA. The CDR3 spans 17 residues. CDR3 protein: CASSLLAGPSGANVLTF. CDR3 sequence (DNA): TGTGCCAGCAGCTTATTAGCGGGGCCTTCTGGGGCCAACGTCCTGACTTTC.

This rearrangement joins TRBV25-1 to TRBJ1-5, with D possibly being TRBD1 (6 bases). The CDR3 has 13 amino acids. Trimming stripped 8 bases from V and 5 bases from J, with 13 bases between. The germline V gene encodes CDR1 MGHDK and CDR2 SYGVNS. In DNA, the CDR3 is TGTGCCAGCTCCGAGGGGGGGTATCAGCCCCAGCATTTT. Its protein is CASSEGGYQPQHF.

This chain links TRBV6-1 with TRBJ2-7, with D maybe TRBD1 (6 bases). The CDR3 totals 15 residues. The germline V gene encodes CDR1 MNHNS and CDR2 SASEGT. Trimming took 4 bases from V and 0 from J, leaving 13 bases between them. The CDR3 here is CASSGTARSSYEQYF. The DNA for the CDR3 is TGTGCCAGCAGTGGGACAGCTAGGAGCTCCTACGAGCAGTACTTC.

This CDR3 reads CASSGVNYGYTF. CDR3 sequence (DNA): TGTGCCAGCAGCGGTGTTAACTATGGCTACACCTTC. The chain combines TRBV7-8 with TRBJ1-2; D remains unclear. CDR3 length equals 12 residues. V lost 5 bases to trimming and J lost 1 base, with 5 bases between them. Per germline, CDR1 SGHVS and CDR2 FQNEAQ. The full variable domain, its missing parts supplied by reference TRBV7-8 and TRBJ1-2, is GAGVSQSPRYKVAKRGQDVALRCDPISGHVSLFWYQQALGQGPEFLTYFQNEAQLDKSGLPSDRFFAERPEGSVSTLKIQRTQQEDSAVYLCASSGVNYGYTFGSGTRLTVV.

The J gene is TRBJ2-7, the V gene TRBV7-2; 11 bases map to TRBD2. The ends lost 2 bases at V and 4 bases at J; junction bases unmatched: 4. The CDR3 length is 15 residues. The germline CDR1 and CDR2 sequences are SGHTA and FQGNSA. CDR3 region: CASSLRLAGTYEQYF. In DNA form, the CDR3 reads TGTGCCAGCAGCTTACGACTAGCGGGGACTTACGAGCAGTACTTC.